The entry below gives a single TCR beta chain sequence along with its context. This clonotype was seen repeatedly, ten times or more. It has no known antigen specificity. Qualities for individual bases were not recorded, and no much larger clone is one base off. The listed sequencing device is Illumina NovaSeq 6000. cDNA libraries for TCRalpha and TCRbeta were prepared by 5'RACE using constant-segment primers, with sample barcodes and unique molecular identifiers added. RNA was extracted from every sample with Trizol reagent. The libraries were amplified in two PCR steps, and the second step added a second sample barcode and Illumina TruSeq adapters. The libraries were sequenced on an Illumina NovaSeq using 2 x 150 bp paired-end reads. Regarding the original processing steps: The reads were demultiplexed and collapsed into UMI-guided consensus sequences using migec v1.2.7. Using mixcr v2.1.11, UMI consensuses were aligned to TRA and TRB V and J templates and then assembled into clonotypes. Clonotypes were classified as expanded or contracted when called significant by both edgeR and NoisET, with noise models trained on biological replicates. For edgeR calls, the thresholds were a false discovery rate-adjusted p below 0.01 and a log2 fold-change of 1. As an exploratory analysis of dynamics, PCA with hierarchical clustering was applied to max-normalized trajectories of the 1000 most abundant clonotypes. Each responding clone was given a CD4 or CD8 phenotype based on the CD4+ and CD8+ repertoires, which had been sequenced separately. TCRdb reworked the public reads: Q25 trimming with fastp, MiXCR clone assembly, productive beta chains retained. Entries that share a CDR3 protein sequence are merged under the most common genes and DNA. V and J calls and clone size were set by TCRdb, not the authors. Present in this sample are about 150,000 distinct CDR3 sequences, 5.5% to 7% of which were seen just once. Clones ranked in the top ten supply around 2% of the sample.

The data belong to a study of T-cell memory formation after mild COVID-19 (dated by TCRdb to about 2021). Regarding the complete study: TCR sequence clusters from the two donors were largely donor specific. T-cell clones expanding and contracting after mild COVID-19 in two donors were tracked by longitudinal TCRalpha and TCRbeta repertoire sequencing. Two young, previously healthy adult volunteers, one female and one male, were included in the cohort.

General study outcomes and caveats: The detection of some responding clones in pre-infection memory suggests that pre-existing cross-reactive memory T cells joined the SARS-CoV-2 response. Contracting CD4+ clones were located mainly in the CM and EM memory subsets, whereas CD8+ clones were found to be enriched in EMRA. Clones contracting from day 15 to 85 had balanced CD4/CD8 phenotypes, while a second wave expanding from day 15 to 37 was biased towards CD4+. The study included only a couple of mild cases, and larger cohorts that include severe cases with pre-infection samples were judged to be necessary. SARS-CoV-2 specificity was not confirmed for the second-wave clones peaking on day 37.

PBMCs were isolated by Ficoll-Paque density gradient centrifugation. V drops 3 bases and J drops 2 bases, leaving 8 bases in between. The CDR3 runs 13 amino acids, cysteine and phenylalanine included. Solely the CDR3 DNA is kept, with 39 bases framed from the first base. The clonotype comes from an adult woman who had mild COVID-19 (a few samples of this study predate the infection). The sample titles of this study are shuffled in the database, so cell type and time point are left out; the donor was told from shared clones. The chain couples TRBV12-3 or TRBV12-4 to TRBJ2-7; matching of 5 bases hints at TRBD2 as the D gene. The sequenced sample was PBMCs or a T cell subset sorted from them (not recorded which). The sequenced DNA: TGTGCCAGCAGTTTCGGGAAAACCTACGAGCAGTACTTC. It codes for CASSFGKTYEQYF.